One and the same sample provided the 27 T cell receptor beta chains below, sequenced in a study of Ad26.COV2.S vaccination and SARS-CoV-2 variants. The method was immunoSEQ multiplex PCR; TCRdb's version includes in-frame clones alone and lacks a portion of them. The table lists more than 350,000 clones, 90% of them singletons, with 9% to 15% in the top ten. Regarding treatment: 19 received Ad26.COV2.S at low or high dose, single or two shots; roughly five received placebo; per-sample allocation not given. Each sample was drawn 63 days after the first injection (of vaccine or placebo). The specimen comprised peripheral blood, sampled in a trial of Ad26.COV2.S vaccine versus placebo. The receptors were gathered from a person between 18 and 65 years old who received the Ad26.COV2.S COVID-19 vaccine or a placebo.

The chain uses TRBV28 and TRBJ1-2; TRBD1 matches 7 bases. The V and J ends lost 2 bases and 0 bases, in that order; junction bases with no gene match: 9. In germline, CDR1 is MDHEN, CDR2 SYDVKM. This CDR3 comprises 17 residues. For the CDR3, the DNA is TGTGCCAGCAGTTTACGGTTGGGGACAGACACTAACTATGGCTACACCTTC. This codes for CASSLRLGTDTNYGYTF.

V and J are TRBV9 and TRBJ2-1; D is perhaps TRBD1 or TRBD2 (5 bases each). The CDR3 spans 15 residues. V was trimmed by 0 bases and J by 8 bases, leaving 15 bases between them. CDR1 and CDR2 (germline): SGDLS, YYNGEE. The CDR3 is CASSVGGWQGDEQFF. CDR3 bases: TGTGCCAGCAGCGTAGGAGGGTGGCAGGGTGATGAGCAGTTCTTC. The entire variable domain, with the rest obtained from reference TRBV9 and TRBJ2-1, is as follows: DSGVTQTPKHLITATGQRVTLRCSPRSGDLSVYWYQQSLDQGLQFLIQYYNGEERAKGNILERFSAQQFPDLHSELNLSSLELGDSALYFCASSVGGWQGDEQFFGPGTRLTVL.

J is TRBJ2-7 and V is TRBV19; D not certain. The germline V and J ends were trimmed by 1 base and 4 bases, with 11 bases remaining between them. The CDR3 loop spans 14 amino acids. CDR1 and CDR2 (germline): LNHDA, SQIVND (reference sequence). This CDR3 is CASSIAFQDYEQYF. DNA for the CDR3: TGTGCCAGTAGTATAGCCTTCCAGGATTACGAGCAGTACTTC.

The rearrangement uses TRBV12-2 and TRBJ2-1; the table calls TRBD2, which could not be checked here. TRBV12-2 is assigned pseudogene status. The CDR3 extends over 19 amino acids. In DNA, the CDR3 is TGTGCAGGCGCCCGCAAGTCGCTTACCGGGAATCCCTCCTACAATGAGCAGTTCTTC. Protein: CAGARKSLTGNPSYNEQFF.

V and J are TRBV19 and TRBJ1-2; D perhaps matches TRBD1 (6 bases). V lost 6 bases to trimming and J lost 4 bases, with 12 bases between them. The CDR3 is 13 residues long. Germline V gives CDR1 LNHDA, CDR2 SQIVND (reference sequence). This CDR3 is CASRRDTLYGYTF. CDR3 DNA sequence: TGTGCCAGTAGGAGGGACACACTCTATGGCTACACCTTC.

The rearrangement uses TRBV28 and TRBJ1-2, with D unresolved. Trimming shortened V by 5 bases and J by 1 base, and 8 bases separated the two germline ends. In germline, CDR1 is MDHEN, CDR2 SYDVKM. The CDR3 loop spans 13 amino acids. CDR3: CASSLYGNYGYTF. The CDR3 DNA follows: TGTGCCAGCAGTCTATACGGTAACTATGGCTACACCTTC.

This chain links TRBV5-1 with TRBJ2-1; 9 positions agree with TRBD2. Germline assignment: CDR1 SGHRS and CDR2 YFSETQ. This CDR3 region has 17 residues. The junction had 8 bases not matched to a gene; V was cut back by 2 bases and J by 2 bases. The DNA of the CDR3 is TGCGCCAGCAGCTTCTTTGGAGCGGGAGGAACCTACAATGAGCAGTTCTTC. Its protein product is CASSFFGAGGTYNEQFF.

The J gene is TRBJ2-3, the V gene TRBV3-1 (or the pseudogene TRBV3-2); 9 positions match TRBD2. V dropped 0 bases and J dropped 1; count of bases not matched to a gene: 5. Germline CDR1 reads LGHDT; CDR2 reads YNNKEL (reference sequence). The CDR3 length is 17 residues. The CDR3 DNA reads TGTGCCAGCAGCCAAGATGGGACTAGCTGGCGCACAGATACGCAGTATTTT. Amino acids: CASSQDGTSWRTDTQYF.

This sequence joins TRBV18 and TRBJ2-1; D uncertain. Germline CDR1 reads KGHSH; CDR2 reads LQKENI. This CDR3 has 17 amino acids. Trimming pared 2 bases from V and 8 bases from J, leaving 22 bases between. In DNA form, the CDR3 reads TGTGCCAGCTCACCAGAGGCTTCGGAATCCCCCTCCGATGAGCAGTTCTTC. It specifies CASSPEASESPSDEQFF.

V usage is TRBV7-8 and J usage is TRBJ2-3; D is undetermined. This CDR3 has 17 residues. Germline CDR1 reads SGHVS; CDR2 reads FQNEAQ. V lost 5 bases, J lost 2 bases, and 20 bases lay in between. DNA for the CDR3: TGTGCCAGCAGCCCGCGCCCGAATCCCAAGGTCACAGATACGCAGTATTTT. Its protein is CASSPRPNPKVTDTQYF.

DNA of the CDR3: TGTGCCAGCTCACCACTTAGCGGGAGTGGGGTCGGAGAGACCCAGTACTTC. Residues: CASSPLSGSGVGETQYF. The genes are TRBV18 and TRBJ2-5; 9 nucleotides line up with TRBD2. V lost 1 base and J lost 4; bases outside the gene matches: 10. This CDR3 has 17 amino acids. CDR1 and CDR2 from the germline V gene are KGHSH and LQKENI.

CDR3 loop: CASSLDYRGTTDTQYF. The DNA of the CDR3 is TGTGCCAGCAGCTTAGACTATCGGGGAACTACAGATACGCAGTATTTT. This chain uses TRBV7-2 with TRBJ2-3, with D possibly being TRBD2 (5 bases). CDR1 and CDR2 (germline): SGHTA, FQGNSA. Trimming cost V 1 base and J 3 bases, with 14 bases left between them. This CDR3 region has 16 residues. The full variable domain, its missing parts supplied by reference TRBV7-2 and TRBJ2-3, is GAGVSQSPSNKVTEKGKDVELRCDPISGHTALYWYRQSLGQGLEFLIYFQGNSAPDKSGLPSDRFSAERTGGSVSTLTIQRTQQEDSAVYLCASSLDYRGTTDTQYFGPGTRLTVL.

The rearrangement links TRBV6-5 to TRBJ1-1; D is uncertain. V was trimmed by 7 bases and J by 10 bases, leaving 22 bases between them. This CDR3 contains 14 residues. Germline V gene data show CDR1 as MNHEY and CDR2 as SVGAGI. The DNA for the CDR3 is TGTGCCAGCACCCCCCAGGCGGGGTTTAGCGTAGCTTTCTTT. Its translation is CASTPQAGFSVAFF.

The CDR3 sequence is CASSQEGGHTEAFF. CDR3 nucleotide sequence: TGCGCCAGCAGCCAAGAAGGGGGACACACTGAAGCTTTCTTT. The V call is TRBV4-1, the J call TRBJ1-1; maybe TRBD1 (6 bases). Looked up from germline, CDR1 is MGHRA and CDR2 is YSYEKL. Trimming removed 0 bases from V and 3 bases from J, with 8 bases in between. The CDR3 is 14 residues long.

This rearrangement joins TRBV24-1 to TRBJ1-1; D unresolved. CDR1 is KGHDR and CDR2 is SFDVKD in the germline V gene. V gave up 2 bases and J gave up 1 base, with 4 bases separating them. CDR3 size: 13 residues. CDR3 coding DNA: TGTGCCACCAGTGATTGGGGGAACACTGAAGCTTTCTTT. It yields the protein CATSDWGNTEAFF.

V and J are TRBV5-1 and TRBJ2-7; 7 bases are a match to TRBD2. The CDR3 is 14 residues long. V was clipped by 2 bases and J by 3 bases; unmatched bases: 5. In germline, CDR1 is SGHRS, CDR2 YFSETQ. The CDR3 bases are TGCGCCAGCAGCTTAAGCGGGACTGGCTACGAGCAGTACTTC. Its protein is CASSLSGTGYEQYF.

The V and J genes are TRBV7-9 and TRBJ2-1, with D possibly called TRBD1 or TRBD2 (5 bases each). The germline V gene encodes CDR1 SEHNR and CDR2 FQNEAQ (reference sequence). The CDR3 covers 14 residues. V lost 1 base and J lost 5, with 9 bases in between. The CDR3 protein is CASSLVGGNNEQFF. As DNA, the CDR3 is TGTGCCAGCAGCTTAGTTGGGGGTAACAATGAGCAGTTCTTC.

This chain links TRBV7-2 with TRBJ1-4, with D unresolved. Germline values: CDR1 SGHTA, CDR2 FQGNSA. This CDR3 is built from 13 residues. V dropped 5 bases and J dropped 10 bases, with 14 bases sitting between them. The CDR3 spells CASSNSREGKLFF. The CDR3 DNA reads TGTGCCAGCAGCAATAGCCGGGAGGGAAAACTGTTTTTT.

The V and J genes are TRBV30 and TRBJ1-1, with a possible D match to TRBD1 (6 bases). Germline CDR1 is GTSNPN and CDR2 is SVGIG (reference sequence). V was cut by 4 bases and J by 5 bases, with 20 bases left in between. The CDR3 totals 15 residues. For the CDR3, the DNA is TGTGCCTGGATAACTACTACAGGGAGGGATACTGAAGCTTTCTTT. As protein: CAWITTTGRDTEAFF.

The J gene is TRBJ2-6, the V gene TRBV5-6; 9 nucleotides match TRBD2. The V gene's germline CDR1 is SGHDT and CDR2 YYEEEE. V lost 4 bases, J lost 0 bases, and 5 bases stayed unmatched. The CDR3 contains 17 residues. CDR3 in DNA: TGTGCCAGCAGCCCCGGACTAGCGCTCTCTGGGGCCAACGTCCTGACTTTC. It encodes CASSPGLALSGANVLTF.

J is TRBJ1-1 and V is TRBV19; D might be TRBD1 (5 bases). Germline assignment: CDR1 LNHDA and CDR2 SQIVND (reference sequence). Deletions cut 6 bases from V and 5 bases from J, with 13 bases between. The CDR3 is 13 residues long. CDR3 nucleotide sequence: TGTGCCAGTAGCCAGGGACGGGGGACTGAAGCTTTCTTT. It translates to CASSQGRGTEAFF.

The chain joins TRBV11-3 to TRBJ2-5, with a weak D call TRBD1 (5 bases). There are 11 residues in the CDR3. The V end lost 4 bases, the J end lost 5 bases, and 5 bases lay between the germline ends. Germline lookup yields CDR1 SGHNT and CDR2 YENEEA. The DNA for the CDR3 is TGTGCCAGCAGCTCAGGGGAGACCCAGTACTTC. This sequence encodes CASSSGETQYF.

The CDR3: CASWQGLAGGKDTQYF. Here the CDR3 DNA reads TGTGCCAGCTGGCAGGGACTAGCGGGAGGGAAGGATACGCAGTATTTT. The chain has TRBV2 and TRBJ2-3, with TRBD2 identical over 16 bases. The germline CDR1 and CDR2 sequences are SNHLY and FYNNEI. Germline trimming cut 8 bases from V and 6 bases from J; bases unmatched to any gene: 8. The CDR3 consists of 16 residues.

The chain carries TRBV21-1 and TRBJ2-6; the DNA was not compared with TRBD1, the D call given in the table. TRBV21-1 is assigned pseudogene status. CDR3 size: 16 residues. CDR3 sequence: CASSKNADSGANVLTF. CDR3 sequence (DNA): TGTGCCAGCAGCAAAAACGCAGACTCTGGGGCCAACGTCCTGACTTTC.

V usage is TRBV5-4 and J usage is TRBJ2-1; 7 positions match TRBD2. The CDR3 is made up of 16 amino acids. Germline lookup yields CDR1 SGHNT and CDR2 YYREEE (reference sequence). V dropped 0 bases and J dropped 6; count of bases not matched to a gene: 9. CDR3 region: CASSLGLGRAVNEQFF. In DNA form, the CDR3 reads TGTGCCAGCAGCTTGGGTTTGGGGAGGGCGGTCAATGAGCAGTTCTTC.

CDR3: CASSQLGQDATNEKLFF. The CDR3 DNA sequence: TGTGCCAGCAGCCAATTAGGACAGGACGCAACTAATGAAAAACTGTTTTTT. The chain has TRBV14 and TRBJ1-4; TRBD1 aligns across 7 bases. The J segment lost 0 bases and the V segment lost 2 bases, leaving 6 bases of the junction unmatched. This CDR3 contains 17 residues. Germline CDR1 reads SGHDN; CDR2 reads FVKESK. Complete variable domain (other parts from reference TRBV14 and TRBJ1-4): EAGVTQFPSHSVIEKGQTVTLRCDPISGHDNLYWYRRVMGKEIKFLLHFVKESKQDESGMPNNRFLAERTGGTYSTLKVQPAELEDSGVYFCASSQLGQDATNEKLFFGSGTQLSVL.

The chain links TRBV7-2 to TRBJ2-7, with 8 bases fitting TRBD1. Germline CDR1 SGHTA, CDR2 FQGNSA. The CDR3 is 14 residues long. The V and J ends lost 5 bases and 3 bases, in that order; junction bases with no gene match: 6. CDR3 DNA: TGTGCCAGCAGCATCGGACAGGGTTACTACGAGCAGTACTTC. Translated, it gives CASSIGQGYYEQYF.